The 3 T cell receptor beta chains presented below share a single source sample, sequenced in a study of metastatic and nonmetastatic thyroid tumors (dated by TCRdb to between 2020 and 2021). No treatment had been received by any patient before thyroid surgery. Receptors were amplified or captured by PCR. Sequenced using an Illumina HiSeq 4000. TCRdb trimmed public reads at Q25 via fastp, called clones via MiXCR and kept in-frame beta chains. The sample records approximately 12,000 clones, over 20% of which are singletons. Around 14% of the sample rests with the top ten. Sequenced input: adjacent normal tissue. The receptors here all came from a female donor with papillary thyroid cancer or a benign thyroid nodule (not recorded which). Some clones in this sample may be carry-over from other donors' samples.

This clone was detected only a few times. V and J are TRBV3-1 and TRBJ2-7; tentative D call: TRBD2 (5 bases). Trimming took off 0 bases at V and 3 bases at J, with 15 bases between the two ends. The CDR3 runs to 16 residues. Germline V gene sequence: CDR1 LGHDT, CDR2 YNNKEL (reference sequence). CDR3 in DNA: TGTGCCAGCAGCCAAGATACAGCGGCAACCGTCTACGAGCAGTACTTC. Its translation: CASSQDTAATVYEQYF.

Sample share makes this clone medium-sized. The chain recombines TRBV6-1 with TRBJ2-5; no reliable D call. Germline CDR1 MNHNS, CDR2 SASEGT. V dropped 7 bases and J dropped 3 bases, with 12 bases sitting between them. The CDR3 spans 13 residues. The CDR3 here is CASIKTTKETQYF. CDR3 coding DNA: TGTGCCAGCATTAAAACTACCAAAGAGACCCAGTACTTC.

This clone has only one observation. The rearrangement joins TRBV24-1 to TRBJ2-2, with 10 positions matching TRBD2. This CDR3 is built from 18 residues. Germline-derived CDR1 and CDR2 are KGHDR and SFDVKD. The CDR3 loop reads CDTSGLQPGLASVGELFF. Here the CDR3 DNA reads TGTGACACAAGTGGTTTGCAACCGGGACTAGCGTCCGTCGGGGAGCTGTTTTTT.